This T cell receptor beta chain derives from a study of T cell responses to AZD1222 COVID-19 vaccine. Measured with immunoSEQ multiplex PCR; TCRdb has only the in-frame clones, and not every one. The sample consists of about 260,000 clones, approximately 93% of them appearing once. Trimming removed 4 bases from V and 5 bases from J; junction bases left unmatched: 4. CDR3 length: 14 amino acids. Looked up from germline, CDR1 is SGHRS and CDR2 is YFSETQ. The TCR comes from an adult in good health. The input for sequencing was peripheral blood, taken on day 0 of AZD1222 vaccination. This chain links TRBV5-1 with TRBJ2-1, with TRBD1 identical over 9 bases. CDR3 sequence (DNA): TGCGCCAGCAGCGCGTGGACAGGGGACAATGAGCAGTTCTTC. Translated: CASSAWTGDNEQFF. The complete variable domain, with remaining parts taken from reference TRBV5-1 and TRBJ2-1, reads KAGVTQTPRYLIKTRGQQVTLSCSPISGHRSVSWYQQTPGQGLQFLFEYFSETQRNKGNFPGRFSGRQFSNSRSEMNVSTLELGDSALYLCASSAWTGDNEQFFGPGTRLTVL.